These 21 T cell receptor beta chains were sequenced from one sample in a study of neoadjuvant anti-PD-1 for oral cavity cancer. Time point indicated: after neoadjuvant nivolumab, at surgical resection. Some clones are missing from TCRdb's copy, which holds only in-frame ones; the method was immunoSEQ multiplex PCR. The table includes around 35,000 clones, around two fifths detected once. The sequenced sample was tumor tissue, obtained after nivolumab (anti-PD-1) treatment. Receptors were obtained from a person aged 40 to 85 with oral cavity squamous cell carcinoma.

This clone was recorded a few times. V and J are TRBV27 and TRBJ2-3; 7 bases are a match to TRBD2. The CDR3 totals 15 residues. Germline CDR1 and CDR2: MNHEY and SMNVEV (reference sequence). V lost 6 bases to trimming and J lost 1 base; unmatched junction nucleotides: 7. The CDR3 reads CASSSSGRRTDTQYF. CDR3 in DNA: TGTGCCAGCAGCAGTAGCGGGCGCCGCACAGATACGCAGTATTTT.

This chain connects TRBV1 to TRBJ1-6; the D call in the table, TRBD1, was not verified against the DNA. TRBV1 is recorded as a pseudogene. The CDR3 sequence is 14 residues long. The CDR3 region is CTSSQVHAVSPLHF. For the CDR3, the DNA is TGCACCAGCAGCCAAGTCCATGCAGTTTCACCCCTCCACTTT.

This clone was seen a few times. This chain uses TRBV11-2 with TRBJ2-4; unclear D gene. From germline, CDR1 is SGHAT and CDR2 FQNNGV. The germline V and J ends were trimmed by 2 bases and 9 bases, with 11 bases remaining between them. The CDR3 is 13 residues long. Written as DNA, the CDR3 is TGTGCCAGCAGCTTAACCGAGTGGGCCATTCAGTACTTC. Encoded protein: CASSLTEWAIQYF.

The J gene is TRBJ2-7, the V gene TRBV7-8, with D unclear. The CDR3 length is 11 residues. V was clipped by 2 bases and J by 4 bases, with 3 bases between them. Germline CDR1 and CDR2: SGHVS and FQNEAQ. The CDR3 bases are TGTGCCAGCAGCTTAAGTTACGAGCAGTACTTC. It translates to CASSLSYEQYF. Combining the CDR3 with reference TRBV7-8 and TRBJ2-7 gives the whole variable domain GAGVSQSPRYKVAKRGQDVALRCDPISGHVSLFWYQQALGQGPEFLTYFQNEAQLDKSGLPSDRFFAERPEGSVSTLKIQRTQQEDSAVYLCASSLSYEQYFGPGTRLTVT.

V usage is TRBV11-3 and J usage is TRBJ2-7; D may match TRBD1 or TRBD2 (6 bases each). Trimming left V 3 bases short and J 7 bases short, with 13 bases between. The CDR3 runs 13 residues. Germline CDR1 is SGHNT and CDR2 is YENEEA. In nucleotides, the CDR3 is TGTGCCAGCAGCTTGACGGGGGCGAAAGAGCAGTACTTC. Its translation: CASSLTGAKEQYF.

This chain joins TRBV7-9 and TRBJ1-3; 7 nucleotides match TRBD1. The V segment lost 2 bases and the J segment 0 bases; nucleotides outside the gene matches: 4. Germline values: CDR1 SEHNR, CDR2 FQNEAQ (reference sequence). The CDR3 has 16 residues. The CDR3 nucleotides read TGTGCCAGCAGCTTAAGACAGGGCTACTCTGGAAACACCATATATTTT. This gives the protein CASSLRQGYSGNTIYF.

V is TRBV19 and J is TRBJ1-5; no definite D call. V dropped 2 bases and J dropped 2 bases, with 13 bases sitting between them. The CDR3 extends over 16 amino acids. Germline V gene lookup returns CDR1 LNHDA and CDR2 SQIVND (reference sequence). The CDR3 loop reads CASSIWGIGGNQPQHF. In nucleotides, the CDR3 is TGTGCCAGTAGTATATGGGGTATAGGAGGCAATCAGCCCCAGCATTTT.

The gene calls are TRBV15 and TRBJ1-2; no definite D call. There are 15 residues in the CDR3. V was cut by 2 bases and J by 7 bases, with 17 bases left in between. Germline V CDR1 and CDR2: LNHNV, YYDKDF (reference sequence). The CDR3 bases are TGTGCCACCAGCAGATCAATTACGTTGGGTCCTGGCTACACCTTC. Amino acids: CATSRSITLGPGYTF.

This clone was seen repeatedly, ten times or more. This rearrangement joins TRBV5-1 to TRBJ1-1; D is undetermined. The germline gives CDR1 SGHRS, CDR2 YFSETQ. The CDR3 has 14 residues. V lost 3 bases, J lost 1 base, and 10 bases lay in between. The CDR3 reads CASSSGPANTEAFF. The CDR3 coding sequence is TGCGCCAGCAGCTCCGGGCCAGCGAACACTGAAGCTTTCTTT.

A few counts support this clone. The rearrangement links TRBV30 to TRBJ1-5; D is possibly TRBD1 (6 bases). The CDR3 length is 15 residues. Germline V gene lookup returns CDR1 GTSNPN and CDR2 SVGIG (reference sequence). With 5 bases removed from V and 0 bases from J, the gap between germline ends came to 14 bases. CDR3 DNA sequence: TGTGCCTGGTCTACAGGGTCTTCTAGCAATCAGCCCCAGCATTTT. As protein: CAWSTGSSSNQPQHF. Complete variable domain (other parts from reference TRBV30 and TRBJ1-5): SQTIHQWPATLVQPVGSPLSLECTVEGTSNPNLYWYRQAAGRGLQLLFYSVGIGQISSEVPQNLSASRPQDRQFILSSKKLLLSDSGFYLCAWSTGSSSNQPQHFGDGTRLSIL.

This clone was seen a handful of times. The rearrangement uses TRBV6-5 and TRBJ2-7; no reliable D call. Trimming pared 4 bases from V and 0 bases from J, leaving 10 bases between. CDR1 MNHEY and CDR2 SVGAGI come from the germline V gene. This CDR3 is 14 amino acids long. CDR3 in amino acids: CASSSRQYSYEQYF. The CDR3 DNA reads TGTGCCAGCAGTTCCCGGCAGTACTCCTACGAGCAGTACTTC.

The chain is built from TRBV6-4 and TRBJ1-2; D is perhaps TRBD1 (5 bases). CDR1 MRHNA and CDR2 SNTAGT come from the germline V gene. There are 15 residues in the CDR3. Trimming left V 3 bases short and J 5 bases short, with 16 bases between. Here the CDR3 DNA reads TGTGCCAGCAGTGAGACCGTGTCAGGGTTGTATGGCTACACCTTC. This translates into CASSETVSGLYGYTF.

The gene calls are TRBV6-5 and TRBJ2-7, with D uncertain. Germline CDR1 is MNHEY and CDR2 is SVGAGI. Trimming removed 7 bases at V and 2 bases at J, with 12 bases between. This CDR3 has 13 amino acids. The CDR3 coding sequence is TGTGCCAGCAAAGAAAACGGAGCCTACGAGCAGTACTTC. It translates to CASKENGAYEQYF.

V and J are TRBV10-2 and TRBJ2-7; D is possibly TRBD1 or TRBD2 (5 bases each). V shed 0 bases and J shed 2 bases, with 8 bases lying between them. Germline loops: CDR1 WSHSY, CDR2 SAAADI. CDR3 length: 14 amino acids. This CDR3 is CASSESWGPYEQYF. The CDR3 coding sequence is TGCGCCAGCAGTGAGTCTTGGGGACCCTACGAGCAGTACTTC.

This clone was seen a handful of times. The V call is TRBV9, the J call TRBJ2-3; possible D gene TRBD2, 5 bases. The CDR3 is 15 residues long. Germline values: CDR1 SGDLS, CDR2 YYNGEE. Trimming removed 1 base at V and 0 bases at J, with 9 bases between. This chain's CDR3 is CASSVSGPSTDTQYF. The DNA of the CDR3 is TGTGCCAGCAGCGTAAGCGGACCTAGCACAGATACGCAGTATTTT.

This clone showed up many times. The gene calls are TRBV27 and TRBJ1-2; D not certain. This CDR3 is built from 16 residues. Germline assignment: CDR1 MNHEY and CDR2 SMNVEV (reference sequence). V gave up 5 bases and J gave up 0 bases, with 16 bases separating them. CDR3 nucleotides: TGTGCCAGCAGTGCAAGGAGCGTCACTACTAACTATGGCTACACCTTC. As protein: CASSARSVTTNYGYTF.

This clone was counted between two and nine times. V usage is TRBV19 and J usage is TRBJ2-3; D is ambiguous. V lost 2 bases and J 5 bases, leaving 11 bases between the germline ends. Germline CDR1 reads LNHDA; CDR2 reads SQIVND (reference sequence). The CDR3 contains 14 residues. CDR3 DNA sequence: TGTGCCAGTAGTATATCCGTTGCTAAAGATACGCAGTATTTT. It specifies CASSISVAKDTQYF.

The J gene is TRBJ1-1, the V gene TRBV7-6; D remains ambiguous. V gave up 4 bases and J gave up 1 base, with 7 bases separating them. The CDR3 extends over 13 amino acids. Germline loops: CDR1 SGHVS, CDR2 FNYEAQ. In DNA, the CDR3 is TGTGCCAGCAGCTCTACACAGAACACTGAAGCTTTCTTT. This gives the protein CASSSTQNTEAFF.

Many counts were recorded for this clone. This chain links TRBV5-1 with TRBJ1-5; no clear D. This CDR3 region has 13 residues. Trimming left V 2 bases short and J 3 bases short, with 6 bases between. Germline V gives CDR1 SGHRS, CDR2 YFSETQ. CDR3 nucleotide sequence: TGCGCCAGCAGCTTTGGGTACAATCAGCCCCAGCATTTT. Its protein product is CASSFGYNQPQHF.

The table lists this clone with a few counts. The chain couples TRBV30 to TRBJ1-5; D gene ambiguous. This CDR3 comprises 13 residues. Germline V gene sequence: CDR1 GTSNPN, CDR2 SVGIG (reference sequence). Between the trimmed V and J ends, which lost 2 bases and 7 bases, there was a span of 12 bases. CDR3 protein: CAWSTDPRQPQHF. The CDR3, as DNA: TGTGCCTGGAGTACAGACCCGAGGCAGCCCCAGCATTTT.

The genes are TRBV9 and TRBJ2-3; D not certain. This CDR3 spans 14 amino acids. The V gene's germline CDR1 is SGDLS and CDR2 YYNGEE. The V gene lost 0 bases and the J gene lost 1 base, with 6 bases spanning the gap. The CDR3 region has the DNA TGTGCCAGCAGCGTAGTGTCCGGCACAGATACGCAGTATTTT. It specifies CASSVVSGTDTQYF.